Listed here are 2 T cell receptor beta chains from one sample, sequenced in a study of Ad26.COV2.S vaccination and SARS-CoV-2 variants. Specified treatment: about 20 received Ad26.COV2.S at low or high dose, single or two shots; five or six received placebo; per-sample allocation not given. Sampling was done on day 63 after the first vaccine or placebo injection. Sequenced by immunoSEQ multiplex PCR; TCRdb stores in-frame clones only, minus some. The sample holds about 320,000 clones; about 86% are singletons and the top ten take 1.9%. The input for sequencing was peripheral blood, taken in a trial of Ad26.COV2.S vaccine versus placebo. The receptors here all came from a person aged 18 to 59 who received the Ad26.COV2.S COVID-19 vaccine or a placebo.

This chain joins TRBV12-5 and TRBJ1-4; tentatively, D is TRBD1 (5 bases). This CDR3 has 17 amino acids. Germline CDR1 is LGHNT and CDR2 is FRNRAP. Trimming shortened V by 7 bases and J by 5 bases, and 23 bases separated the two germline ends. The CDR3 protein is CASDPGPNQPENEKLFF. DNA of the CDR3: TGTGCTAGTGATCCGGGGCCGAACCAGCCGGAGAATGAAAAACTGTTTTTT.

This clone was detected only once. The V gene is TRBV6-5, the J gene TRBJ1-2, with D unclear. Deletions cut 7 bases from V and 5 bases from J, with 14 bases between. CDR3 length equals 13 residues. CDR1 and CDR2 (germline): MNHEY, SVGAGI. CDR3 residues: CASTLDVSYGYTF. CDR3 DNA sequence: TGTGCCAGCACCCTAGATGTTTCTTATGGCTACACCTTC.